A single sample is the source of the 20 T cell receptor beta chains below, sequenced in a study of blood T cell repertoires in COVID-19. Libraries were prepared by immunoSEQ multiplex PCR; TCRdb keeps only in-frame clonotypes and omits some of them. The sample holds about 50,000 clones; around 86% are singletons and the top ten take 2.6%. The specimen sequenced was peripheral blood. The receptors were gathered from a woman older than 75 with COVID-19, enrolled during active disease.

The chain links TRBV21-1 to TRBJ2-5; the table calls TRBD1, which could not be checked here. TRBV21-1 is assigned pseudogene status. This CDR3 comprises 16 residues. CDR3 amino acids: CASRIDSSIFQETQYF. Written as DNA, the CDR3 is TGTGCCAGCAGGATAGACAGCAGTATTTTCCAAGAGACCCAGTACTTC.

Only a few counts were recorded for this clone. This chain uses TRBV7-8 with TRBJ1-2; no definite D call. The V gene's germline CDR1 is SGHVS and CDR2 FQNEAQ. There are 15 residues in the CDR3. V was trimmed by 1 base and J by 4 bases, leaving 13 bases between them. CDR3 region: CASSLEAPGSYGYTF. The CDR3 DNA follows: TGTGCCAGCAGCTTAGAAGCCCCGGGGAGCTATGGCTACACCTTC.

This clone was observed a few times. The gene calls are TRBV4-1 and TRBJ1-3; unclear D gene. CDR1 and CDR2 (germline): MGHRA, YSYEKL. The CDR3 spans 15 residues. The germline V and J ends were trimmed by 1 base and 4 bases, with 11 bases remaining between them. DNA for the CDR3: TGCGCCAGCAGCCAAGGGGCGGGAATCGGAAACACCATATATTTT. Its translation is CASSQGAGIGNTIYF.

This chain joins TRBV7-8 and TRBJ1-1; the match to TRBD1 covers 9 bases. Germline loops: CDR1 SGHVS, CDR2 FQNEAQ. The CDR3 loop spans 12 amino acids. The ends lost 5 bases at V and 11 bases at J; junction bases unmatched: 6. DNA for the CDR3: TGTGCCAGCAGCGAGGGACAGGGTAATGCTTTCTTT. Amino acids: CASSEGQGNAFF.

CDR3 protein: CSASLREGKYTQYF. Here the CDR3 DNA reads TGCAGTGCTAGTTTGCGGGAGGGAAAGTATACGCAGTATTTT. V gene TRBV20-1 combines with J gene TRBJ2-3; 9 bases map to TRBD2. Germline V gene lookup returns CDR1 DFQATT and CDR2 SNEGSKA (reference sequence). The length of the CDR3 is 14 residues. Losses at the gene ends were 3 bases for V and 7 bases for J; bases not matched to a gene: 8.

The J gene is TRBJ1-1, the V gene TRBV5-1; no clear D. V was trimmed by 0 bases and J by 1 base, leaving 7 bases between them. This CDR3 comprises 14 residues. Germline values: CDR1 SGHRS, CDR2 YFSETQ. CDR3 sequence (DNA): TGCGCCAGCAGCTTGGGGGCGACGAACACTGAAGCTTTCTTT. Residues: CASSLGATNTEAFF.

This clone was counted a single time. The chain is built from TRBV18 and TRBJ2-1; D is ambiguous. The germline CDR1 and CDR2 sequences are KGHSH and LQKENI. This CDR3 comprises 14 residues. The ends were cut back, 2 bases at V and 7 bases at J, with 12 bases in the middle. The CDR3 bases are TGTGCCAGCTCACCATTGGCCGTCGGGAATGAGCAGTTCTTC. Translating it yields CASSPLAVGNEQFF.

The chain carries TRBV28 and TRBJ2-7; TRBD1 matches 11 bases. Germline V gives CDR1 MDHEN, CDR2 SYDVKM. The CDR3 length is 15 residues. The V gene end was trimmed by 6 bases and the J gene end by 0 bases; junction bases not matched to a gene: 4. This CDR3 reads CASRGGTGGSYEQYF. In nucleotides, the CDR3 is TGTGCCAGCAGGGGGGGGACAGGGGGCTCCTACGAGCAGTACTTC.

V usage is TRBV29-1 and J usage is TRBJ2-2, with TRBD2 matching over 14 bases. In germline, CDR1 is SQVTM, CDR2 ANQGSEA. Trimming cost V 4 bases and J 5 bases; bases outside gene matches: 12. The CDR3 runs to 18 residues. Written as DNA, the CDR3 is TGCAGCGTTGGACTAGCGGGAGGGCCGGGTGGCTTTACCGGGGAGCTGTTTTTT. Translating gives CSVGLAGGPGGFTGELFF.

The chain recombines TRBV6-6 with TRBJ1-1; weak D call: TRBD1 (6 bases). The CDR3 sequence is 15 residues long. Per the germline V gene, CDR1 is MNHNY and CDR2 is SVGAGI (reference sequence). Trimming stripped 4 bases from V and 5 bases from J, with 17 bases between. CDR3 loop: CASSFPTGKETEAFF. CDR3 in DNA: TGTGCCAGCAGTTTCCCCACAGGGAAGGAGACTGAAGCTTTCTTT.

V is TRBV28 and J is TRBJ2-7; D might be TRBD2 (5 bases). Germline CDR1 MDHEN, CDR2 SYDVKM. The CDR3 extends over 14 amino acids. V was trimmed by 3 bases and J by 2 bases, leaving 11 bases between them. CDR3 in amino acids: CASSFGGGAYEQYF. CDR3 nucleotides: TGTGCCAGCAGTTTCGGCGGAGGAGCCTACGAGCAGTACTTC.

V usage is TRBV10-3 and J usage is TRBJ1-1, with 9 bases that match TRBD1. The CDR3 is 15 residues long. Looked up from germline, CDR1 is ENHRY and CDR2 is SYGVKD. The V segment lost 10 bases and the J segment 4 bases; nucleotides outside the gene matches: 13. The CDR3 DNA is TGTGCCACAAGTCCCGGGACAGGGATGGGCACTGAAGCTTTCTTT. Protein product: CATSPGTGMGTEAFF.

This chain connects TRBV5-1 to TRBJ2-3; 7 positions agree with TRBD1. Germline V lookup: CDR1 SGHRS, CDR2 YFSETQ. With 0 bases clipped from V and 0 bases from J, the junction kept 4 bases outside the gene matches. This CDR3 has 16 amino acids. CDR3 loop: CASSLGRGPSTDTQYF. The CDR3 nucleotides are TGCGCCAGCAGCTTGGGTAGGGGGCCTAGCACAGATACGCAGTATTTT.

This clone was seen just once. CDR3 region: CASSPGQGEQFF. The CDR3 region has the DNA TGTGCCAGCTCACCGGGGCAGGGTGAGCAGTTCTTC. The chain combines TRBV18 with TRBJ2-1, with D perhaps matching TRBD1 (5 bases). Germline V gives CDR1 KGHSH, CDR2 LQKENI. The CDR3 covers 12 residues. V was pared by 3 bases and J by 9 bases, with 9 bases between.

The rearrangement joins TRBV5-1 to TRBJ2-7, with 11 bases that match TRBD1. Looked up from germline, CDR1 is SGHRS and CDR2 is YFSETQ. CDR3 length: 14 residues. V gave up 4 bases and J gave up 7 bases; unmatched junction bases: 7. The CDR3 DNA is TGCGCCAGCAGCACCTGGACAGGGGGCTTTGAGCAGTACTTC. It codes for CASSTWTGGFEQYF.

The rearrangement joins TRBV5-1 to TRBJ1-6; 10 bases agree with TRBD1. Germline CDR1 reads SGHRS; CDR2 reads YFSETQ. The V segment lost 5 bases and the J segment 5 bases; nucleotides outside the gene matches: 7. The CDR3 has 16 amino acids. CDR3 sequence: CASSGPGTGDNSPLHF. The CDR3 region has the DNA TGCGCCAGCAGTGGGCCGGGGACAGGGGATAATTCACCCCTCCACTTT.

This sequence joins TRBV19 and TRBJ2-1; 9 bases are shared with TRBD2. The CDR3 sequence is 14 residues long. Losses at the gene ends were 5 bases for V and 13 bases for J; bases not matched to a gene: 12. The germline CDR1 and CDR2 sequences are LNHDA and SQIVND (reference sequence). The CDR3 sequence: CASSSRPSGILQFF. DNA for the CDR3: TGTGCCAGTAGTTCGCGGCCTAGCGGGATCCTACAGTTCTTC.

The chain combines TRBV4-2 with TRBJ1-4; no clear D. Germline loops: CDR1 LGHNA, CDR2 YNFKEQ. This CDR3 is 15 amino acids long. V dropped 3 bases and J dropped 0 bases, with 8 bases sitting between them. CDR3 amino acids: CASSQTFATNEKLFF. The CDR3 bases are TGTGCCAGCAGCCAGACTTTTGCAACTAATGAAAAACTGTTTTTT.

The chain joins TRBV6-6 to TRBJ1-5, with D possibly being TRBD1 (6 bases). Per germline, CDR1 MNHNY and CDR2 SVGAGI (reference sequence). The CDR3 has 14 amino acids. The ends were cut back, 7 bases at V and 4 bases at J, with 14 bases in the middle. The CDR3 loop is CASNGQGKNQPQHF. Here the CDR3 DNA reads TGTGCCAGCAACGGGCAGGGGAAAAATCAGCCCCAGCATTTT.

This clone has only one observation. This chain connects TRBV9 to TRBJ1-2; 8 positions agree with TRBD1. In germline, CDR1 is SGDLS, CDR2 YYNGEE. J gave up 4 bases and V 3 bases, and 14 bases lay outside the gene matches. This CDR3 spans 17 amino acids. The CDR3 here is CASSEGGMDRAGYGYTF. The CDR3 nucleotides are TGTGCCAGCAGCGAGGGAGGTATGGACAGGGCGGGCTATGGCTACACCTTC. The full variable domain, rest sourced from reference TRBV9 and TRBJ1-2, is DSGVTQTPKHLITATGQRVTLRCSPRSGDLSVYWYQQSLDQGLQFLIQYYNGEERAKGNILERFSAQQFPDLHSELNLSSLELGDSALYFCASSEGGMDRAGYGYTFGSGTRLTVV.